This is a list of T cell receptor beta chains from one sample in a study of CD8 T cells in Susac syndrome. TCRdb passed the immunoSEQ multiplex PCR reads through MiXCR, listing each CDR3 protein once. Among roughly 47,000 distinct CDR3 sequences listed, nearly 95% were seen once. Sequencing input: CD8+ T cells from PBMCs. Every receptor here comes from a human donor in good health. CDR3s include the opening cysteine and the closing phenylalanine or tryptophan. The D gene is left open where the match is weak. Some rows have no size entry. The others give once, few or many, or a class for an expanded clone.

-,-,TRBV7-9,TRBJ1-2,CASSLSGSGGYTF,TGTGCCAGCAGCTTATCCGGGAGCGGTGGCTACACCTTC
TRBD2,-,TRBV29-1,TRBJ2-3,CSVGTSGSRTDTQYF,TGCAGCGTTGGGACTAGCGGGAGTAGGACAGATACGCAGTATTTT
-,-,TRBV30,TRBJ1-5,CAWRDSSTQPQHF,TGTGCCTGGAGGGACAGTTCAACGCAGCCCCAGCATTTT
TRBD1,once,TRBV7-9,TRBJ2-7,CASSSVGQPSSYEQYF,TGTGCCAGCAGCTCAGTGGGACAGCCCAGCTCCTACGAGCAGTACTTC
-,-,TRBV7-9,TRBJ2-2,CASSDLGVVTGELFF,TGTGCCAGCAGCGACCTGGGGGTTGTCACCGGGGAGCTGTTTTTT
-,-,TRBV5-1,TRBJ1-1,CASGDTAPGTEAFF,TGCGCCAGCGGGGACACCGCGCCGGGGACTGAAGCTTTCTTT
-,-,TRBV10-1,TRBJ2-3,CASSEDDSTDTQYF,TGCGCCAGCAGTGAGGACGACAGCACAGATACGCAGTATTTT
-,-,TRBV27,TRBJ1-5,CASSLSRGGVNQPQHF,TGTGCCAGCAGTTTATCGAGAGGGGGGGTCAATCAGCCCCAGCATTTT
TRBD2,-,TRBV11-1,TRBJ2-3,CASSQTWTSGIEGGTDTQYF,TGTGCCAGCAGCCAAACCTGGACTAGCGGGATAGAGGGAGGCACAGATACGCAGTATTTT
-,-,TRBV5-1,TRBJ2-7,CASRPQGFFPDEQYF,TGCGCCAGCAGACCACAGGGCTTTTTTCCCGACGAGCAGTACTTC
-,once,TRBV7-9,TRBJ2-1,CASSRSGRWGYNEQFF,TGTGCCAGCAGCCGATCGGGTCGTTGGGGATACAATGAGCAGTTCTTC
TRBD2,-,TRBV4-3,TRBJ2-7,CASSQASPSGSPAYEQYF,TGCGCCAGCAGCCAAGCGAGTCCTAGCGGGAGTCCAGCCTACGAGCAGTACTTC
TRBD1,-,TRBV15,TRBJ2-7,CATSREGQAPSYEQYF,TGTGCCACCAGCAGAGAGGGACAGGCCCCTTCCTACGAGCAGTACTTC
-,-,TRBV6-6,TRBJ1-1,CASSFPRGYTEAFF,TGTGCCAGCAGTTTCCCCAGGGGTTACACTGAAGCTTTCTTT
TRBD2,-,TRBV5-4,TRBJ2-2,CASTADGRPTGELFF,TGTGCCAGCACCGCGGACGGGAGGCCCACCGGGGAGCTGTTTTTT
-,-,TRBV7-8,TRBJ2-7,CASSLAGAIRYEQYF,TGTGCCAGCAGCTTAGCGGGAGCGATAAGATACGAGCAGTACTTC
-,-,TRBV6-2/TRBV6-3,TRBJ1-1,CASSFTGTEETEAFF,TGTGCCAGCAGTTTCACAGGGACGGAGGAGACTGAAGCTTTCTTT
-,-,TRBV20-1,TRBJ1-2,CSASYGYTF,TGCAGTGCCTCCTATGGCTACACCTTC
TRBD1,-,TRBV5-1,TRBJ2-3,CASSPGQGGDGTDTQYF,TGCGCCAGCAGCCCGGGACAGGGGGGAGACGGCACAGATACGCAGTATTTT
-,-,TRBV27,TRBJ2-6,CASRESTGPSSGANVLTF,TGTGCCAGCAGGGAATCGACAGGACCCAGCTCTGGGGCCAACGTCCTGACTTTC
TRBD1,-,TRBV7-9,TRBJ2-7,CASSFQTGSSYEQYF,TGTGCCAGCAGCTTCCAGACAGGGTCTTCCTACGAGCAGTACTTC
-,-,TRBV5-6,TRBJ2-3,CASSFGGPSTDTQYF,TGTGCCAGCAGCTTTGGGGGCCCCAGCACAGATACGCAGTATTTT
TRBD1,-,TRBV27,TRBJ2-7,CASSFTTGFYEQYF,TGTGCCAGCAGTTTTACGACAGGGTTTTACGAGCAGTACTTC
-,-,TRBV29-1,TRBJ2-1,CSVEGTPRTTPPSYNEQFF,TGCAGCGTTGAAGGCACTCCTCGAACTACTCCACCCTCCTACAATGAGCAGTTCTTC
TRBD2,-,TRBV10-2,TRBJ2-5,CASSVLGLAGVVQYF,TGCGCCAGCAGTGTCCTTGGACTAGCGGGAGTGGTCCAGTACTTC
-,-,TRBV12-5,TRBJ2-7,CASGSGYAPDYEQHF,TGTGCTAGTGGATCCGGGTATGCCCCCGACTACGAGCAGCACTTC
TRBD1,-,TRBV6-1,TRBJ1-1,CASSGRDRVNTEAFF,TGTGCCAGCAGTGGAAGGGACAGGGTGAACACTGAAGCTTTCTTT
-,-,TRBV7-9,TRBJ2-5,CASSSWAETQYF,TGTGCCAGCAGCTCTTGGGCCGAGACCCAGTACTTC
TRBD1,-,TRBV6-5,TRBJ1-2,CASSPDRAYGYTF,TGTGCCAGCAGCCCGGACAGGGCCTATGGCTACACCTTC
-,-,TRBV6-5,TRBJ2-5,CASSYPTSNTGGRQETQYF,TGTGCCAGCAGTTACCCGACGAGTAATACAGGAGGAAGACAAGAGACCCAGTACTTC
-,-,TRBV20-1,TRBJ2-1,CSPLTGNNEQFF,TGCAGTCCCTTAACAGGGAACAATGAGCAGTTCTTC
-,-,TRBV29-1,TRBJ2-3,CSVEPPSDTQYF,TGCAGCGTTGAACCTCCTTCAGATACGCAGTATTTT
TRBD1,-,TRBV5-1,TRBJ1-1,CASSFRRQGDTEAFF,TGCGCCAGCAGCTTCCGACGACAGGGGGACACTGAAGCTTTCTTT
TRBD1,-,TRBV7-9,TRBJ1-1,CASSPRGLNRGRTEAFF,TGTGCCAGCAGCCCTAGAGGGCTAAACAGGGGAAGGACTGAAGCTTTCTTT
-,-,TRBV5-4,TRBJ2-2,CASMGKMTGELFF,TGTGCCAGCATGGGAAAAATGACCGGGGAGCTGTTTTTT
TRBD2,-,TRBV7-9,TRBJ2-1,CASSPGLAVSDEQFF,TGTGCCAGCAGCCCGGGACTAGCGGTCAGTGATGAGCAGTTCTTC
TRBD2,-,TRBV15,TRBJ2-7,CATSREVGSSGVEQYF,TGTGCCACCAGCAGAGAAGTGGGATCTAGCGGGGTCGAGCAGTACTTC
-,-,TRBV7-6,TRBJ1-1,CASSLAGRVNTEAFF,TGTGCCAGCAGCTTAGCTGGGCGCGTGAACACTGAAGCTTTCTTT
-,-,TRBV29-1,TRBJ2-2,CSVLPRGELFF,TGCAGCGTTCTTCCCCGCGGGGAGCTGTTTTTT
-,once,TRBV4-1,TRBJ2-4,CASSQDAAKNIQYF,TGCGCCAGCAGCCAAGATGCGGCCAAAAACATTCAGTACTTC
TRBD1,-,TRBV29-1,TRBJ2-5,CSVPDRVGQETQYF,TGCAGCGTACCGGACAGGGTCGGGCAAGAGACCCAGTACTTC
-,-,TRBV9,TRBJ2-1,CASSPLEANEQFF,TGTGCCAGCAGCCCCCTCGAGGCCAATGAGCAGTTCTTC
-,once,TRBV27,TRBJ2-2,CASSFNGNSLVDTGELFF,TGTGCCAGCAGTTTCAATGGGAACAGTCTGGTCGACACCGGGGAGCTGTTTTTT
-,once,TRBV5-1,TRBJ2-3,CASSFRQPSTDTQYF,TGCGCCAGCAGCTTTCGACAGCCTAGCACAGATACGCAGTATTTT
-,-,TRBV12-3/TRBV12-4,TRBJ1-2,CASSFAQMFNYGYTF,TGTGCCAGCAGTTTTGCGCAGATGTTCAACTATGGCTACACCTTC
TRBD1,-,TRBV30,TRBJ2-7,CAWSPGQGYHEQYF,TGTGCCTGGAGTCCAGGACAGGGTTACCACGAGCAGTACTTC
-,-,TRBV4-3,TRBJ1-1,CASSQDGEGYKAFF,TGCGCCAGCAGCCAAGATGGCGAAGGGTATAAGGCTTTCTTT
-,-,TRBV7-6,TRBJ2-7,CASSPGLATHEQYF,TGTGCCAGCAGCCCGGGGCTAGCGACCCACGAGCAGTACTTC
TRBD1,-,TRBV20-1,TRBJ2-2,CSAPQPTGTGELFF,TGCAGTGCCCCCCAACCGACAGGGACCGGGGAGCTGTTTTTT
TRBD2,-,TRBV6-1,TRBJ2-1,CASSQKGLAPNNEQFF,TGTGCCAGCAGTCAAAAAGGACTAGCGCCGAACAATGAGCAGTTCTTC
TRBD1,-,TRBV2,TRBJ2-1,CASSQGQGVYNEQFF,TGTGCCAGCAGCCAGGGACAGGGGGTTTACAATGAGCAGTTCTTC